This TCR beta chain was documented in a study of spatial heterogeneity in lung cancer. Time point specified: sample taken at primary tumor resection. One entry per CDR3 protein, called by TCRdb with MiXCR from the 5' RACE reads. The sample contains about 5,900 distinct CDR3 sequences, 17% of which appear only once. General study results and limits: In tumors, expanded intratumoral alpha and beta TCR counts tracked mutation counts.

The CDR3 spans 14 residues. The V end was cut by 3 bases, the J end by 3 bases, with 14 bases between. Germline V gene sequence: CDR1 SQVTM, CDR2 ANQGSEA. In its sample, this clonotype was seen many times. Its antigen is not known. This sequence was found in a male donor with early-stage non-small cell lung cancer. This chain links TRBV29-1 with TRBJ2-5; D is undetermined. The sample was lung tumor tissue, taken at surgery. DNA for the CDR3: TGCAGCGTTGAGGTTCAGGAGAAAAAAGAGACCCAGTACTTC. Its protein is CSVEVQEKKETQYF.